These 32 T cell receptor beta chains originate from one sample sequenced in a study of cytomegalovirus exposure and HLA in healthy donors. The PCR ran on 60 Vbeta and 13 Jbeta primers. Produced via immunoSEQ multiplex PCR; TCRdb's table is partial and in-frame only. The sample lists over 100,000 clones; 65% to 75% were seen once. The sequenced material came from PBMCs. The receptors here all came from a man under 40 in good health and CMV-seropositive.

V usage is TRBV30 and J usage is TRBJ1-3; a weak D match, TRBD1 (5 bases). CDR3 length: 13 residues. Germline CDR1 GTSNPN, CDR2 SVGIG (reference sequence). V was trimmed by 0 bases and J by 8 bases, leaving 11 bases between them. Written as DNA, the CDR3 is TGTGCCTGGAGTGTAGGACAACCCCACACCATATATTTT. It yields the protein CAWSVGQPHTIYF.

The chain carries TRBV18 and TRBJ1-4; TRBD1 might be the D (6 bases). V was trimmed by 0 bases and J by 6 bases, leaving 14 bases between them. From germline, CDR1 is KGHSH and CDR2 LQKENI. CDR3 size: 16 residues. The CDR3 loop is CASSPPNGGAHEKLFF. DNA of the CDR3: TGTGCCAGCTCACCACCTAATGGGGGGGCCCATGAAAAACTGTTTTTT.

The rearrangement uses TRBV4-1 and TRBJ1-1; tentatively, D is TRBD1 (6 bases). V was trimmed by 3 bases and J by 1 base, leaving 18 bases between them. The CDR3 covers 17 residues. Per the germline V gene, CDR1 is MGHRA and CDR2 is YSYEKL. The CDR3 protein is CASSQGSDRFSNTEAFF. The CDR3 DNA follows: TGCGCCAGCAGCCAGGGCAGCGACAGGTTTTCGAACACTGAAGCTTTCTTT.

The V call is TRBV7-9, the J call TRBJ1-1, with D unresolved. The V gene lost 1 base and the J gene lost 1 base, with 13 bases spanning the gap. Germline V lookup: CDR1 SEHNR, CDR2 FQNEAQ (reference sequence). The CDR3 consists of 16 residues. The CDR3 DNA follows: TGTGCCAGCAGCTTAGAAGATTTCCGGGGGAACACTGAAGCTTTCTTT. This encodes CASSLEDFRGNTEAFF.

This clone was observed a few times. This rearrangement joins TRBV30 to TRBJ1-1; D gene unclear. Germline CDR1 and CDR2: GTSNPN and SVGIG (reference sequence). The CDR3 loop spans 13 amino acids. Trimming cost V 3 bases and J 4 bases, with 12 bases left between them. This chain's CDR3 is CAWRALRGTEAFF. The CDR3, as DNA: TGTGCCTGGAGGGCCCTTCGGGGCACTGAAGCTTTCTTT.

As regards this clone: The junction does not match germline at one end; this may be a read error. This rearrangement joins TRBV7-9 to TRBJ1-5; D may be TRBD1 (6 bases). The germline V gene has CDR1 SEHNR and CDR2 FQNEAQ (reference sequence). The CDR3 is made up of 18 amino acids. CDR3 residues: CASRLAVSGEFLVQPQHF. The CDR3, as DNA: TGTGCCAGCAGATTAGCGGTGTCAGGGGAATTTTTGGTTCAGCCCCAGCATTTT.

The rearrangement joins TRBV7-3 to TRBJ2-5, with a weak D call TRBD1 (6 bases). Germline V gives CDR1 SGHTA, CDR2 FQGTGA. The V and J ends lost 2 bases and 5 bases respectively, with 6 bases between them. The CDR3 extends over 12 amino acids. The CDR3 DNA follows: TGTGCCAGCAGCTTAGACAGGGAGACCCAGTACTTC. Its protein product is CASSLDRETQYF. The full variable domain, in which reference TRBV7-3 and TRBJ2-5 provide the parts outside the CDR3, is GAGVSQTPSNKVTEKGKYVELRCDPISGHTALYWYRQSLGQGPEFLIYFQGTGAADDSGLPNDRFFAVRPEGSVSTLKIQRTERGDSAVYLCASSLDRETQYFGPGTRLLVL.

The chain is built from TRBV21-1 and TRBJ2-1; the table calls TRBD1, which could not be checked here. TRBV21-1 is deemed a pseudogene. This CDR3 contains 16 residues. CDR3 sequence reads: CASSKGGQGDDNEQFF. CDR3 coding DNA: TGTGCCAGCAGCAAAGGGGGTCAGGGGGACGACAATGAGCAGTTCTTC.

V is TRBV4-2 and J is TRBJ2-1, with TRBD2 matching over 13 bases. The CDR3 has 17 amino acids. Germline V gene data show CDR1 as LGHNA and CDR2 as YNFKEQ. After removal of 5 bases from V and 9 bases from J, the junction contained 13 bases not matched to a gene. The CDR3 sequence is CASSYQSLAGGPGEQFF. The CDR3 DNA follows: TGTGCCAGCAGCTACCAATCACTAGCGGGGGGGCCGGGTGAGCAGTTCTTC.

V and J are TRBV6-6 and TRBJ1-2; D is undetermined. The CDR3 runs to 13 residues. V was clipped by 7 bases and J by 4 bases, with 13 bases between them. Germline V lookup: CDR1 MNHNY, CDR2 SVGAGI (reference sequence). The CDR3 nucleotides are TGTGCCAGCACCAACCCGCCGGTCTATGGCTACACCTTC. Encoded protein: CASTNPPVYGYTF.

This chain joins TRBV13 and TRBJ2-4; D is perhaps TRBD2 (5 bases). Germline-derived CDR1 and CDR2 are PRHDT and FYEKMQ (reference sequence). The CDR3 extends over 14 amino acids. Trimming removed 3 bases at V and 6 bases at J, with 12 bases between. The CDR3 DNA reads TGTGCCAGCAGCTTGGGAGAGGGTGCAAACATTCAGTACTTC. Amino acid sequence: CASSLGEGANIQYF.

With respect to this clone: Other DNA sequences in this specimen translate into the identical CDR3. The J gene is TRBJ1-6, the V gene TRBV6-1; no definite D call. Trimming removed 5 bases from V and 2 bases from J, with 7 bases in between. Looked up from germline, CDR1 is MNHNS and CDR2 is SASEGT. This CDR3 contains 14 residues. CDR3 in amino acids: CASSRVAYNSPLHF. CDR3 bases: TGTGCCAGCAGTCGGGTTGCCTATAATTCACCCCTCCACTTT.

This chain links TRBV2 with TRBJ1-1, with 9 bases fitting TRBD1. V dropped 5 bases and J dropped 1; count of bases not matched to a gene: 2. Germline CDR1 is SNHLY and CDR2 is FYNNEI. There are 14 residues in the CDR3. In DNA, the CDR3 is TGTGCCAGCAGTCCGGGACAGGGGAACACTGAAGCTTTCTTT. It yields the protein CASSPGQGNTEAFF.

This clone was counted a few times. This chain links TRBV19 with TRBJ1-2; D may be TRBD1 (6 bases). CDR1 is LNHDA, CDR2 SQIVND, per germline (reference sequence). CDR3 length equals 14 residues. V dropped 4 bases and J dropped 4 bases, with 13 bases sitting between them. The chain's CDR3 is CASSSQGRTYGYTF. CDR3 nucleotide sequence: TGTGCCAGTAGTAGTCAGGGGCGGACCTATGGCTACACCTTC.

Regarding this clone: Germline is not matched at one junction end, which may reflect a read error. V usage is TRBV9 and J usage is TRBJ1-3, with 7 bases fitting TRBD1. Germline V lookup: CDR1 SGDLS, CDR2 YYNGEE. The CDR3 length is 14 residues. CDR3 bases: TGTGCCAGCAGCGCCGGGACAGCTGGAAGCACCATATATTTT. Protein product: CASSAGTAGSTIYF.

The chain links TRBV4-3 to TRBJ2-7, with D tentatively TRBD2 (7 bases). This CDR3 has 17 amino acids. Germline CDR1 reads LGHNA; CDR2 reads YSLEER. V shed 0 bases and J shed 2 bases, with 17 bases lying between them. CDR3 residues: CASSQDLVPGGPYEQYF. The CDR3 DNA reads TGCGCCAGCAGCCAAGATCTTGTGCCGGGGGGCCCCTACGAGCAGTACTTC.

The chain carries TRBV9 and TRBJ2-1; D is undetermined. Trimming removed 4 bases at V and 0 bases at J, with 11 bases between. This CDR3 is 15 amino acids long. CDR1 is SGDLS, CDR2 YYNGEE, per germline. The DNA for the CDR3 is TGTGCCAGCAGCTTAGACTCGAGCTCCTACAATGAGCAGTTCTTC. Translated, it gives CASSLDSSSYNEQFF.

This clone was seen a few times. CDR3 protein: CASSARPVGLADTQYF. The CDR3 nucleotides read TGTGCCAGCAGCGCGAGACCAGTGGGGCTAGCAGATACGCAGTATTTT. The chain employs TRBV9 and TRBJ2-3; tentatively, D is TRBD1 (5 bases). Germline values: CDR1 SGDLS, CDR2 YYNGEE. The CDR3 is 16 amino acids. The V end was cut by 3 bases, the J end by 4 bases, with 18 bases between.

V usage is TRBV19 and J usage is TRBJ1-1, with D unresolved. Germline CDR1 LNHDA, CDR2 SQIVND (reference sequence). Deletions cut 5 bases from V and 1 base from J, with 14 bases between. The CDR3 has 15 residues. The CDR3 DNA reads TGTGCCAGTAGTTTCCGTCTGGGCCAGAACACTGAAGCTTTCTTT. Translation gives CASSFRLGQNTEAFF.

This chain joins TRBV28 and TRBJ1-2, with D tentatively TRBD1 (6 bases). CDR1 and CDR2 (germline): MDHEN, SYDVKM. The CDR3 contains 15 residues. Trimming removed 5 bases at V and 0 bases at J, with 13 bases between. In DNA, the CDR3 is TGTGCCAGCAGTGAACGGAACAGGGCTAACTATGGCTACACCTTC. This codes for CASSERNRANYGYTF.

This chain links TRBV9 with TRBJ2-6; 12 nucleotides match TRBD2. The CDR3 has 18 amino acids. Germline trimming cut 3 bases from V and 4 bases from J; bases unmatched to any gene: 8. Germline lookup yields CDR1 SGDLS and CDR2 YYNGEE. This chain's CDR3 is CASSGTSGEGRGANVLTF. CDR3 in DNA: TGTGCCAGCAGCGGGACTAGCGGGGAAGGGAGGGGGGCCAACGTCCTGACTTTC.

The CDR3 sequence: CASSRNVQGLGYTF. The CDR3 DNA reads TGTGCCAGCAGTCGTAACGTACAGGGCCTTGGCTACACCTTC. The rearrangement joins TRBV7-9 to TRBJ1-2, with TRBD1 as a possible D gene (6 bases). Per the germline V gene, CDR1 is SEHNR and CDR2 is FQNEAQ (reference sequence). Between the trimmed V and J ends, which lost 6 bases and 7 bases, there was a span of 18 bases. This CDR3 region has 14 residues.

The chain uses TRBV7-2 and TRBJ2-2; 7 positions match TRBD1. Germline CDR1 and CDR2: SGHTA and FQGNSA. V was clipped by 1 base and J by 2 bases; unmatched bases: 10. The CDR3 is made up of 18 amino acids. In nucleotides, the CDR3 is TGTGCCAGCAGCTTAGTGGGCTTCGGGACAGTTAACACCGGGGAGCTGTTTTTT. Translating it yields CASSLVGFGTVNTGELFF.

This sequence joins TRBV6-5 and TRBJ1-5; TRBD1 might be the D (6 bases). The CDR3 length is 15 residues. Germline CDR1 MNHEY, CDR2 SVGAGI. The V gene lost 3 bases and the J gene lost 0 bases, with 9 bases spanning the gap. For the CDR3, the DNA is TGTGCCAGCAGTTATGGACAGAATAGCAATCAGCCCCAGCATTTT. This codes for CASSYGQNSNQPQHF.

V and J are TRBV4-2 and TRBJ1-1, with a tentative D call TRBD1 (5 bases). The germline gives CDR1 LGHNA, CDR2 YNFKEQ. V lost 4 bases and J lost 1, with 10 bases in between. This CDR3 is 14 amino acids long. CDR3 nucleotides: TGTGCCAGCAGCCCATTGACAGAGAACACTGAAGCTTTCTTT. This sequence encodes CASSPLTENTEAFF.

J is TRBJ2-1 and V is TRBV4-2, with TRBD2 matching 8 bases. The V and J ends lost 1 base and 4 bases, in that order; junction bases with no gene match: 3. This CDR3 comprises 15 residues. Germline CDR1 is LGHNA and CDR2 is YNFKEQ. The CDR3 DNA sequence: TGTGCCAGCAGCCAAGGCGGGGGGATTTACAATGAGCAGTTCTTC. This translates into CASSQGGGIYNEQFF.

This clone was picked up a small number of times. This chain links TRBV5-1 with TRBJ1-4; TRBD1 matches 7 bases. CDR3 length: 19 amino acids. V dropped 4 bases and J dropped 4; count of bases not matched to a gene: 19. Germline loops: CDR1 SGHRS, CDR2 YFSETQ. This CDR3 reads CASSRTGRTTSSFNEKLFF. The DNA for the CDR3 is TGCGCCAGCAGCAGGACAGGTCGTACAACTTCCTCTTTTAATGAAAAACTGTTTTTT. Supplemented by reference TRBV5-1 and TRBJ1-4, the full variable domain reads KAGVTQTPRYLIKTRGQQVTLSCSPISGHRSVSWYQQTPGQGLQFLFEYFSETQRNKGNFPGRFSGRQFSNSRSEMNVSTLELGDSALYLCASSRTGRTTSSFNEKLFFGSGTQLSVL.

The chain combines TRBV28 with TRBJ1-5, with 7 bases identical to TRBD1. Germline loops: CDR1 MDHEN, CDR2 SYDVKM. J was trimmed by 5 bases and V by 3 bases; bases with no gene match: 7. This CDR3 region has 15 residues. The CDR3 sequence: CASSLGGQSDQPQHF. The CDR3 bases are TGTGCCAGCAGTTTGGGGGGACAGAGTGATCAGCCCCAGCATTTT. The variable domain in full, with the rest retrieved from reference TRBV28 and TRBJ1-5, is DVKVTQSSRYLVKRTGEKVFLECVQDMDHENMFWYRQDPGLGLRLIYFSYDVKMKEKGDIPEGYSVSREKKERFSLILESASTNQTSMYLCASSLGGQSDQPQHFGDGTRLSIL.

This chain uses TRBV6-4 with TRBJ1-1, with a tentative D call TRBD1 (6 bases). The CDR3 totals 14 residues. Between the trimmed V and J ends, which lost 5 bases and 1 base, there was a span of 11 bases. Germline V gene data show CDR1 as MRHNA and CDR2 as SNTAGT. CDR3 coding DNA: TGTGCCAGCAGTCCCGGGGGGGCGAACACTGAAGCTTTCTTT. It yields the protein CASSPGGANTEAFF.

V is TRBV9 and J is TRBJ1-1; TRBD1 matches at 10 bases. CDR1 is SGDLS and CDR2 is YYNGEE in the germline V gene. The V gene end was trimmed by 3 bases and the J gene end by 5 bases; junction bases not matched to a gene: 7. The CDR3 sequence is 15 residues long. CDR3 DNA sequence: TGTGCCAGCAGCGAGACAGGGGGCGTGTGGACTGAAGCTTTCTTT. Its translation: CASSETGGVWTEAFF.

The table lists this clone with a few counts. The chain has TRBV28 and TRBJ1-5; 8 bases agree with TRBD1. CDR3 length: 16 residues. In germline, CDR1 is MDHEN, CDR2 SYDVKM. The trim removed 5 bases at V and 8 bases at J, leaving 14 bases unmatched. The CDR3 loop reads CASSAQTGDSGKPQHF. Written as DNA, the CDR3 is TGTGCCAGCAGTGCCCAGACAGGGGATTCGGGGAAGCCCCAGCATTTT.

The CDR3 DNA reads as TGCGCCAGCAGCCAAGGTCAGGGGCCCTCGAATACGCAGTATTTT. This codes for CASSQGQGPSNTQYF. The chain is built from TRBV4-3 and TRBJ2-3; D possibly corresponds to TRBD1 (6 bases). The CDR3 has 15 residues. Germline V gives CDR1 LGHNA, CDR2 YSLEER. V lost 1 base and J lost 7, with 15 bases in between.